This T cell receptor (beta chain) stems from a study of T cells in Graves' hyperthyroidism and ophthalmopathy. About the study: Before treatment of any kind, peripheral blood was taken at initial diagnosis. Study-wide findings and caveats: It was a median around 6 months before onset that the model predicted ophthalmopathy.

The TCR beta CDR3 regions underwent amplification using RNA transcripts as the source. Carried out on the TCR CDR3, a first-round RT-PCR used the HTBI primer set. TCRdb reanalysed the multiplex PCR reads using MiXCR and keeps one entry per CDR3 protein. The sample has 700,000 or so distinct CDR3 sequences, roughly 15% seen once. Those with hyperthyroidism were 18 to 65 years old, newly diagnosed, and ill for under 2 months. This clonotype appeared a few times. Its antigen is undetermined. The germline gives CDR1 PRHDT, CDR2 FYEKMQ (reference sequence). V was clipped by 4 bases and J by 0 bases, with 13 bases between them. The CDR3 runs 16 residues.

The receptor comes from a man younger than 30 with Graves' hyperthyroidism. The sample consisted of blood. This chain connects TRBV13 to TRBJ2-1, with TRBD1 as a possible D gene (6 bases). In nucleotides, the CDR3 is TGTGCCAGCAGCTCCCGGACAGCTAGCTCCTACAATGAGCAGTTCTTC. Translated, it gives CASSSRTASSYNEQFF. Drawing the rest from reference TRBV13 and TRBJ2-1, the complete variable domain is AAGVIQSPRHLIKEKRETATLKCYPIPRHDTVYWYQQGPGQDPQFLISFYEKMQSDKGSIPDRFSAQQFSDYHSELNMSSLELGDSALYFCASSSRTASSYNEQFFGPGTRLTVL.